A single sample is the source of the 25 T cell receptor beta chains below, sequenced in a study of somatic mutations in cytotoxic T cells in rheumatoid arthritis. Sequenced by immunoSEQ multiplex PCR; TCRdb stores in-frame clones only, minus some. The sample yields about 20,000 clones, 86% seen once. Material for sequencing was CD8+ T cells sorted from blood. The receptors here all came from a man between 35 and 55 years old in good health.

This clone showed up just a few times. This sequence joins TRBV4-1 and TRBJ1-1; D ambiguous. This CDR3 is built from 13 residues. Trimming left V 0 bases short and J 0 bases short, with 2 bases between. Per the germline V gene, CDR1 is MGHRA and CDR2 is YSYEKL. Here the CDR3 DNA reads TGCGCCAGCAGCCAAGATGTGAACACTGAAGCTTTCTTT. Protein product: CASSQDVNTEAFF.

The chain links TRBV27 to TRBJ1-5; D remains unclear. Germline CDR1 MNHEY, CDR2 SMNVEV (reference sequence). Trimming took off 2 bases at V and 0 bases at J, with 11 bases between the two ends. CDR3 size: 16 residues. The CDR3 sequence is CASSLNGPNSNQPQHF. The CDR3 DNA reads TGTGCCAGCAGTTTAAATGGCCCCAATAGCAATCAGCCCCAGCATTTT.

The chain uses TRBV6-4 and TRBJ2-2; D unresolved. The length of the CDR3 is 15 residues. Germline V gives CDR1 MRHNA, CDR2 SNTAGT. V lost 2 bases and J lost 0, with 7 bases in between. This chain's CDR3 is CASSDSLTNTGELFF. DNA for the CDR3: TGTGCCAGCAGTGACAGCCTAACGAACACCGGGGAGCTGTTTTTT.

The chain joins TRBV7-9 to TRBJ1-4; 7 bases align to TRBD1. The V gene's germline CDR1 is SEHNR and CDR2 FQNEAQ (reference sequence). With 10 bases clipped from V and 3 bases from J, the junction kept 5 bases outside the gene matches. CDR3 length: 13 amino acids. The CDR3 spells CAIQGRPNEKLFF. In nucleotides, the CDR3 is TGTGCCATACAGGGGCGGCCTAATGAAAAACTGTTTTTT.

J is TRBJ2-2 and V is TRBV13; possible D gene TRBD1, 5 bases. The germline V gene encodes CDR1 PRHDT and CDR2 FYEKMQ (reference sequence). V shed 6 bases and J shed 3 bases, with 11 bases lying between them. The CDR3 totals 14 residues. The CDR3 protein is CASRSKGDTGELFF. CDR3 DNA: TGTGCCAGCAGATCGAAAGGGGACACCGGGGAGCTGTTTTTT. Full variable domain (outside the CDR3, taken from reference TRBV13 and TRBJ2-2): AAGVIQSPRHLIKEKRETATLKCYPIPRHDTVYWYQQGPGQDPQFLISFYEKMQSDKGSIPDRFSAQQFSDYHSELNMSSLELGDSALYFCASRSKGDTGELFFGEGSRLTVL.

The rearrangement joins TRBV6-6 to TRBJ1-4, with a weak D call TRBD1 (6 bases). The CDR3 covers 16 residues. From germline, CDR1 is MNHNY and CDR2 SVGAGI (reference sequence). V lost 4 bases, J lost 6 bases, and 18 bases lay in between. The CDR3 here is CASSSGRGHLDEKLFF. The CDR3 region has the DNA TGTGCCAGCAGTTCCGGTAGGGGACACCTAGATGAAAAACTGTTTTTT.

The genes are TRBV6-6 and TRBJ2-2; possibly TRBD2 for D (6 bases). CDR1 is MNHNY, CDR2 SVGAGI, per germline (reference sequence). This CDR3 spans 15 amino acids. With 5 bases removed from V and 5 bases from J, the gap between germline ends came to 15 bases. CDR3 region: CASSPRRRETGELFF. CDR3 coding DNA: TGTGCCAGCAGTCCCCGGAGGAGGGAAACCGGGGAGCTGTTTTTT.

This clone was picked up one time. J is TRBJ2-5 and V is TRBV27, with TRBD1 identical over 10 bases. The J call is doubtful: the DNA matches TRBJ2-7 better. This CDR3 has 15 amino acids. The V gene's germline CDR1 is MNHEY and CDR2 SMNVEV (reference sequence). The CDR3 nucleotides are TGTGCCAGCAGTTTACAGACAGGGGGCATGGGCGAGCAGTACTTC. Its protein product is CASSLQTGGMGEQYF.

The chain links TRBV4-2 to TRBJ2-1; TRBD2 matches at 11 bases. J lost 4 bases, V lost 0 bases, and 2 bases had no gene match. The CDR3 spans 16 residues. Per the germline V gene, CDR1 is LGHNA and CDR2 is YNFKEQ. The CDR3 DNA reads as TGTGCCAGCAGCCAAGACGGGACTAGCGGATACAATGAGCAGTTCTTC. Translation: CASSQDGTSGYNEQFF.

The chain has TRBV14 and TRBJ2-3; 11 nucleotides line up with TRBD2. Per germline, CDR1 SGHDN and CDR2 FVKESK. The CDR3 is 17 amino acids. V shed 0 bases and J 9 bases; nucleotides not matched to a gene: 11. The CDR3 protein is CASSQDQTSGRRGTQYF. The CDR3 DNA reads as TGTGCCAGCAGCCAAGATCAAACTAGCGGGAGAAGGGGCACGCAGTATTTT.

The rearrangement uses TRBV6-1 and TRBJ1-5, with a possible D match to TRBD1 (6 bases). Germline values: CDR1 MNHNS, CDR2 SASEGT. This CDR3 region has 16 residues. Trimming stripped 0 bases from V and 6 bases from J, with 15 bases between. The CDR3 spells CASSEAGQGISQPQHF. CDR3 DNA sequence: TGTGCCAGCAGTGAAGCGGGGCAGGGGATAAGTCAGCCCCAGCATTTT.

There are a few counts of this clone. The CDR3, as DNA: TGTGCCAGCAGACCCGGGGGCCTGAACACTGAAGCTTTCTTT. It codes for CASRPGGLNTEAFF. The rearrangement links TRBV7-9 to TRBJ1-1; D is perhaps TRBD1 (6 bases). The V gene's germline CDR1 is SEHNR and CDR2 FQNEAQ (reference sequence). V was trimmed by 6 bases and J by 0 bases, leaving 11 bases between them. The CDR3 is 14 amino acids. Full variable domain (remainder filled in from reference TRBV7-9 and TRBJ1-1): DTGVSQNPRHKITKRGQNVTFRCDPISEHNRLYWYRQTLGQGPEFLTYFQNEAQLEKSRLLSDRFSAERPKGSFSTLEIQRTEQGDSAMYLCASRPGGLNTEAFFGQGTRLTVV.

The chain is built from TRBV5-1 and TRBJ2-1; TRBD2 matches 10 bases. Germline values: CDR1 SGHRS, CDR2 YFSETQ. V shed 4 bases, J shed 2 bases, and the junction held 3 bases outside the gene matches. The CDR3 is made up of 15 amino acids. This CDR3 reads CASSIAGGPYNEQFF. CDR3 DNA sequence: TGCGCCAGCAGCATAGCGGGAGGACCCTACAATGAGCAGTTCTTC.

This sequence joins TRBV9 and TRBJ2-1; 9 bases agree with TRBD1. V was pared by 4 bases and J by 7 bases, with 9 bases of the junction left unmatched. CDR1 and CDR2 (germline): SGDLS, YYNGEE. This CDR3 contains 15 residues. The CDR3 protein is CASSYRDRVGNEQFF. CDR3 DNA: TGTGCCAGCAGCTACCGGGACAGGGTTGGGAATGAGCAGTTCTTC. Supplemented by reference TRBV9 and TRBJ2-1, the full variable domain reads DSGVTQTPKHLITATGQRVTLRCSPRSGDLSVYWYQQSLDQGLQFLIQYYNGEERAKGNILERFSAQQFPDLHSELNLSSLELGDSALYFCASSYRDRVGNEQFFGPGTRLTVL.

The chain has TRBV6-1 and TRBJ1-6; no definite D call. Germline V gene data show CDR1 as MNHNS and CDR2 as SASEGT. Deletions cut 3 bases from V and 0 bases from J, with 9 bases between. The CDR3 has 16 residues. CDR3 protein: CASSDLDRSYNSPLHF. The CDR3 coding sequence is TGTGCCAGCAGTGATTTGGACCGCTCCTATAATTCACCCCTCCACTTT.

This clone is a singleton in its sample. The chain employs TRBV7-9 and TRBJ2-5; tentatively, D is TRBD1 or TRBD2 (5 bases each). Germline V lookup: CDR1 SEHNR, CDR2 FQNEAQ (reference sequence). The CDR3 spans 15 residues. V lost 5 bases and J lost 4, with 17 bases in between. Here the CDR3 reads CASSAPLGERETQYF. The DNA of the CDR3 is TGTGCCAGCAGCGCCCCTCTAGGGGAGCGAGAGACCCAGTACTTC.

The J gene is TRBJ2-1, the V gene TRBV28, with 7 nucleotides matching TRBD2. This CDR3 is 19 amino acids long. Germline loops: CDR1 MDHEN, CDR2 SYDVKM. The V and J ends lost 3 bases and 4 bases, in that order; junction bases with no gene match: 18. The CDR3, as DNA: TGTGCCAGCAGTTTCTGGGCTACGAGCGGGGACGGGTTATACAATGAGCAGTTCTTC. Amino acid sequence: CASSFWATSGDGLYNEQFF. Complete variable domain (other parts from reference TRBV28 and TRBJ2-1): DVKVTQSSRYLVKRTGEKVFLECVQDMDHENMFWYRQDPGLGLRLIYFSYDVKMKEKGDIPEGYSVSREKKERFSLILESASTNQTSMYLCASSFWATSGDGLYNEQFFGPGTRLTVL.

In DNA form, the CDR3 reads TGCGCCAGCAGCCAAGTTGTGGGGGTCTCCTACGAGCAGTACTTC. Translating it yields CASSQVVGVSYEQYF. J is TRBJ2-7 and V is TRBV4-1, with D perhaps being TRBD1 or TRBD2 (5 bases each). Trimming left V 1 base short and J 0 bases short, with 10 bases between. The CDR3 is made up of 15 amino acids. Per germline, CDR1 MGHRA and CDR2 YSYEKL.

V and J are TRBV5-1 and TRBJ2-7; TRBD1 agrees at 7 bases. The CDR3 spans 15 residues. CDR1 SGHRS and CDR2 YFSETQ come from the germline V gene. J gave up 1 base and V 2 bases, and 6 bases lay outside the gene matches. CDR3 nucleotides: TGCGCCAGCAGCTTAGGACAGGACTTTTCCTACGAGCAGTACTTC. Encoded protein: CASSLGQDFSYEQYF.

V is TRBV27 and J is TRBJ2-7; D unresolved. The CDR3 covers 13 residues. Trimming left V 3 bases short and J 4 bases short, with 10 bases between. Germline CDR1 and CDR2: MNHEY and SMNVEV (reference sequence). CDR3 nucleotide sequence: TGTGCCAGCAGTTTGTTAGGGCCGTACGAGCAGTACTTC. Its translation: CASSLLGPYEQYF.

The chain uses TRBV4-3 and TRBJ2-5; 9 bases align to TRBD1. Germline values: CDR1 LGHNA, CDR2 YSLEER. The CDR3 contains 17 residues. Trimming at V came to 0 bases and at J to 4 bases, leaving 9 bases not matched to a gene. The CDR3 region has the DNA TGCGCCAGCAGCCAAGATGAAACCGGGACAGGGCGAGAGACCCAGTACTTC. Translating gives CASSQDETGTGRETQYF.

The rearrangement uses TRBV7-3 and TRBJ2-3, with 8 nucleotides matching TRBD2. J lost 3 bases, V lost 6 bases, and 5 bases had no gene match. The germline gives CDR1 SGHTA, CDR2 FQGTGA. The CDR3 has 14 amino acids. The chain's CDR3 is CASSLIAGTDTQYF. The DNA of the CDR3 is TGTGCCAGCAGTCTTATAGCGGGAACAGATACGCAGTATTTT.

This chain joins TRBV14 and TRBJ2-1; D could derive from TRBD1 or TRBD2 (5 bases each). Germline V gene sequence: CDR1 SGHDN, CDR2 FVKESK. The CDR3 is 17 residues long. Between the trimmed V and J ends, which lost 8 bases and 4 bases, there was a span of 24 bases. The CDR3 protein is CASHGGGGSSGYNEQFF. DNA of the CDR3: TGTGCCAGCCACGGCGGTGGGGGTTCCTCGGGGTACAATGAGCAGTTCTTC.

CDR3 in amino acids: CASSSYSSGANVLTF. The CDR3 DNA reads as TGTGCCAGTAGTTCATACAGCTCTGGGGCCAACGTCCTGACTTTC. The chain recombines TRBV19 with TRBJ2-6; D is unclear. V shed 5 bases and J shed 0 bases, with 8 bases lying between them. CDR1 and CDR2 (germline): LNHDA, SQIVND (reference sequence). CDR3 length equals 15 residues.

The V gene is TRBV18, the J gene TRBJ2-7, with TRBD1 matching over 12 bases. Per germline, CDR1 KGHSH and CDR2 LQKENI. This CDR3 is 14 amino acids long. After removal of 5 bases from V and 6 bases from J, the junction contained 5 bases not matched to a gene. The CDR3 reads CASSGGTGGGEQYF. CDR3 DNA: TGTGCCAGCTCAGGGGGGACAGGGGGCGGCGAGCAGTACTTC.